The 22 T cell receptor beta chains reported below all come from one sample, sequenced in a study of blood T cell repertoires in COVID-19. The repertoire was sequenced with immunoSEQ multiplex PCR; TCRdb's copy has only in-frame clones and lacks some. The table includes more than 40,000 clones, 88% detected once. The sequenced sample consisted of peripheral blood. These receptors all come from a man in his fifties with active COVID-19.

A word on this clone: A read error may be the cause here, since a much bigger clone is one base away. V usage is TRBV11-2 and J usage is TRBJ1-5, with TRBD1 as a possible D gene (5 bases). The CDR3 is made up of 15 amino acids. V was clipped by 4 bases and J by 6 bases, with 16 bases between them. Per germline, CDR1 SGHAT and CDR2 FQNNGV. The CDR3 coding sequence is TGTGCCAGCAGCTCGTGGGCCGGGGGGGGTCAGCCCCAGCATTTT. This sequence encodes CASSSWAGGGQPQHF.

V and J are TRBV4-1 and TRBJ2-5, with 9 bases that match TRBD2. The CDR3 length is 17 residues. The junction had 11 bases not matched to a gene; V was cut back by 0 bases and J by 6 bases. From germline, CDR1 is MGHRA and CDR2 YSYEKL. For the CDR3, the DNA is TGCGCCAGCAGCCAAGAAGCGGGCGGGGGGGCCGTGAAGACCCAGTACTTC. Translated: CASSQEAGGGAVKTQYF.

The chain employs TRBV7-2 and TRBJ2-5; 7 nucleotides match TRBD2. The germline V gene has CDR1 SGHTA and CDR2 FQGNSA. This CDR3 spans 14 amino acids. Trimming took 5 bases from V and 4 from J; bases not matched to a gene: 7. The CDR3 reads CASSPPGRGETQYF. The CDR3 DNA is TGTGCCAGCAGCCCCCCAGGGAGGGGAGAGACCCAGTACTTC. Together with reference TRBV7-2 and TRBJ2-5, the CDR3 gives the full variable domain: GAGVSQSPSNKVTEKGKDVELRCDPISGHTALYWYRQSLGQGLEFLIYFQGNSAPDKSGLPSDRFSAERTGGSVSTLTIQRTQQEDSAVYLCASSPPGRGETQYFGPGTRLLVL.

V and J are TRBV4-1 and TRBJ1-2, with 7 bases aligning to TRBD1. With 1 base clipped from V and 3 bases from J, the junction kept 17 bases outside the gene matches. CDR3 size: 19 residues. Germline CDR1 is MGHRA and CDR2 is YSYEKL. This CDR3 reads CASSQGSGYRGRSDYGYTF. CDR3 sequence (DNA): TGCGCCAGCAGCCAAGGGTCCGGTTACAGGGGCCGTTCTGACTATGGCTACACCTTC.

The rearrangement joins TRBV3-1 (or the pseudogene TRBV3-2) to TRBJ1-2; D remains ambiguous. V dropped 1 base and J dropped 2 bases, with 8 bases sitting between them. This CDR3 has 14 residues. Germline V gene lookup returns CDR1 LGHDT and CDR2 YNNKEL (reference sequence). The CDR3 sequence is CASSQVRENYGYTF. The CDR3 region has the DNA TGTGCCAGCAGCCAAGTTCGAGAGAACTATGGCTACACCTTC.

The V call is TRBV6-5, the J call TRBJ2-2; 8 bases map to TRBD2. The germline V gene encodes CDR1 MNHEY and CDR2 SVGAGI. The V and J ends lost 5 bases and 2 bases, in that order; junction bases with no gene match: 4. The CDR3 is 15 residues long. This CDR3 is CASSPGGANTGELFF. The CDR3 DNA reads TGTGCCAGCAGTCCGGGGGGGGCCAACACCGGGGAGCTGTTTTTT.

A single count supports this clone. The genes are TRBV6-5 and TRBJ1-3; possibly TRBD1 for D (6 bases). Germline V lookup: CDR1 MNHEY, CDR2 SVGAGI. Trimming stripped 6 bases from V and 3 bases from J, with 15 bases between. The CDR3 has 15 residues. The CDR3 nucleotides read TGTGCCAGCAGCCTTCATACAGGGAATGGAAACACCATATATTTT. It specifies CASSLHTGNGNTIYF.

This rearrangement joins TRBV4-3 to TRBJ2-2; D ambiguous. The CDR3 consists of 14 residues. Trimming pared 4 bases from V and 1 base from J, leaving 7 bases between. In germline, CDR1 is LGHNA, CDR2 YSLEER. In DNA form, the CDR3 reads TGCGCCAGCAGCCGCCACAGGAACACCGGGGAGCTGTTTTTT. Its protein is CASSRHRNTGELFF.

V and J are TRBV6-5 and TRBJ2-3; TRBD1 aligns across 11 bases. V shed 11 bases and J 5 bases; nucleotides not matched to a gene: 9. The V gene's germline CDR1 is MNHEY and CDR2 SVGAGI. This CDR3 contains 14 residues. The CDR3 nucleotides are TGTGCCTCACGGGGACAGGGGGGCCAAGATACGCAGTATTTT. As protein: CASRGQGGQDTQYF.

The chain uses TRBV4-1 and TRBJ2-7; TRBD2 matches at 7 bases. Germline-derived CDR1 and CDR2 are MGHRA and YSYEKL. CDR3 size: 15 residues. V dropped 0 bases and J dropped 1; count of bases not matched to a gene: 3. The CDR3 coding sequence is TGCGCCAGCAGCCAAGAGTCTAGCGGATCCTACGAGCAGTACTTC. Amino acids: CASSQESSGSYEQYF.

This sequence joins TRBV5-4 and TRBJ2-2; 7 bases are a match to TRBD1. In germline, CDR1 is SGHNT, CDR2 YYREEE (reference sequence). V was pared by 4 bases and J by 3 bases, with 3 bases of the junction left unmatched. The CDR3 has 14 residues. In nucleotides, the CDR3 is TGTGCCAGCAGCCGGGACAGAGACACCGGGGAGCTGTTTTTT. Amino acids: CASSRDRDTGELFF.

The J gene is TRBJ2-1, the V gene TRBV11-2; D is unresolved. Trimming left V 5 bases short and J 7 bases short, with 9 bases between. The CDR3 is 12 residues long. The germline gives CDR1 SGHAT, CDR2 FQNNGV. The CDR3 DNA reads TGTGCCAGCAGCAGAGGTCAAAATGAGCAGTTCTTC. This sequence encodes CASSRGQNEQFF.

In its sample, this clone was seen once. The chain carries TRBV7-9 and TRBJ1-3; 10 bases map to TRBD1. This CDR3 is 18 amino acids long. CDR1 and CDR2 (germline): SEHNR, FQNEAQ (reference sequence). V dropped 5 bases and J dropped 6; count of bases not matched to a gene: 16. CDR3 region: CASSTGPTRGQGSNTIYF. The CDR3 nucleotides are TGTGCCAGCAGCACCGGACCGACAAGGGGACAGGGGTCAAACACCATATATTTT.

This chain uses TRBV7-3 with TRBJ1-6; 8 bases are a match to TRBD1. The CDR3 has 16 amino acids. Unmatched junction bases numbered 9, after V lost 3 bases and J lost 8 bases. The germline CDR1 and CDR2 sequences are SGHTA and FQGTGA. CDR3 in amino acids: CASSLGQQGVYSPLHF. CDR3 DNA: TGTGCCAGCAGCTTGGGCCAACAGGGGGTTTATTCACCCCTCCACTTT. The full variable domain, with the rest looked up from reference TRBV7-3 and TRBJ1-6, is GAGVSQTPSNKVTEKGKYVELRCDPISGHTALYWYRQSLGQGPEFLIYFQGTGAADDSGLPNDRFFAVRPEGSVSTLKIQRTERGDSAVYLCASSLGQQGVYSPLHFGNGTRLTVT.

The chain recombines TRBV4-1 with TRBJ1-3; D is possibly TRBD1 (6 bases). Trimming took off 2 bases at V and 1 base at J, with 12 bases between the two ends. The V gene's germline CDR1 is MGHRA and CDR2 YSYEKL. This CDR3 has 16 residues. The CDR3 here is CASSQRGGLSGNTIYF. The DNA for the CDR3 is TGCGCCAGCAGCCAAAGGGGGGGACTATCTGGAAACACCATATATTTT.

The chain recombines TRBV18 with TRBJ2-5; 7 positions agree with TRBD1. The CDR3 runs to 14 residues. V shed 5 bases, J shed 4 bases, and the junction held 7 bases outside the gene matches. In germline, CDR1 is KGHSH, CDR2 LQKENI. The CDR3 coding sequence is TGTGCCAGCTCATTCGACAGGGCGGGAGAGACCCAGTACTTC. The encoded protein is CASSFDRAGETQYF. The full variable domain, completed using reference TRBV18 and TRBJ2-5, is NAGVMQNPRHLVRRRGQEARLRCSPMKGHSHVYWYRQLPEEGLKFMVYLQKENIIDESGMPKERFSAEFPKEGPSILRIQQVVRGDSAAYFCASSFDRAGETQYFGPGTRLLVL.

The genes are TRBV7-6 and TRBJ2-2, with D tentatively TRBD2 (5 bases). The CDR3 is made up of 14 amino acids. Germline V gives CDR1 SGHVS, CDR2 FNYEAQ. V was clipped by 5 bases and J by 5 bases, with 12 bases between them. The CDR3 DNA is TGTGCCAGCAGCGTCCCCGGGGTGACCGGGGAGCTGTTTTTT. This translates into CASSVPGVTGELFF.

The chain joins TRBV28 to TRBJ1-2; 7 positions agree with TRBD1. CDR3 length: 14 amino acids. Germline CDR1 and CDR2: MDHEN and SYDVKM. V was pared by 1 base and J by 6 bases, with 5 bases of the junction left unmatched. In nucleotides, the CDR3 is TGTGCCAGCAGTTTATTAGTAGGGGGCGATGGCTACACCTTC. The encoded protein is CASSLLVGGDGYTF.

The chain links TRBV7-3 to TRBJ2-3; TRBD2 aligns across 8 bases. CDR1 and CDR2 from the germline V gene are SGHTA and FQGTGA. The J segment lost 9 bases and the V segment lost 5 bases, leaving 7 bases of the junction unmatched. CDR3 size: 13 residues. The CDR3 reads CASSPREGITQYF. The CDR3 DNA sequence: TGTGCCAGCAGCCCCCGGGAGGGTATCACGCAGTATTTT.

The rearrangement joins TRBV7-8 to TRBJ2-7, with D possibly TRBD2 on 5 matching bases. Trimming left V 5 bases short and J 3 bases short, with 14 bases between. Germline V CDR1 and CDR2: SGHVS, FQNEAQ. The CDR3 extends over 14 amino acids. The CDR3 DNA reads TGTGCCAGCAGCGCACAACGAGGGAACTACGAGCAGTACTTC. Protein product: CASSAQRGNYEQYF.

This CDR3 reads CASSSADTQYF. The CDR3 nucleotides read TGTGCCAGCAGCTCGGCAGATACGCAGTATTTT. The chain uses TRBV7-9 and TRBJ2-3; no clear D. CDR1 is SEHNR, CDR2 FQNEAQ, per germline (reference sequence). CDR3 length: 11 amino acids. Trimming pared 4 bases from V and 4 bases from J, leaving 3 bases between.

The V and J genes are TRBV9 and TRBJ2-1; the match to TRBD2 covers 12 bases. This CDR3 region has 14 residues. V was pared by 4 bases and J by 6 bases, with 2 bases of the junction left unmatched. In germline, CDR1 is SGDLS, CDR2 YYNGEE. The CDR3 DNA follows: TGTGCCAGCAGCCCTAGCGGGGGGGCCAATGAGCAGTTCTTC. Translated, it gives CASSPSGGANEQFF. The variable domain in full, completed from reference TRBV9 and TRBJ2-1, reads DSGVTQTPKHLITATGQRVTLRCSPRSGDLSVYWYQQSLDQGLQFLIQYYNGEERAKGNILERFSAQQFPDLHSELNLSSLELGDSALYFCASSPSGGANEQFFGPGTRLTVL.